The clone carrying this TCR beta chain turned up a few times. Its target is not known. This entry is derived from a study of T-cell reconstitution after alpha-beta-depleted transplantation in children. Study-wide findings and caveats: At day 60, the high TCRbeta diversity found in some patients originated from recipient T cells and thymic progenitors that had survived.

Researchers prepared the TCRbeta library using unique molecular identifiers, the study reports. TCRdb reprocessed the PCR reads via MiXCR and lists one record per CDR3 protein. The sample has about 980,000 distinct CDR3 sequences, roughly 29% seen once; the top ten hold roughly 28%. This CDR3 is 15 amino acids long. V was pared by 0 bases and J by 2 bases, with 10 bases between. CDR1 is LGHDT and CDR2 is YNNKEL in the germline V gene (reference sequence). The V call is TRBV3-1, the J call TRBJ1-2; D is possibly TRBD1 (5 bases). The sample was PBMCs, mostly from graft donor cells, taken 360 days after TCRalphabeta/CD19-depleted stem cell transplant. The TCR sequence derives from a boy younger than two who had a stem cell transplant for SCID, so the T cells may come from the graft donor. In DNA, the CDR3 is TGTGCCAGCAGCCAAGACCAGGGAAGGAACTATGGCTACACCTTC. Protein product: CASSQDQGRNYGYTF.